Each of the 22 T cell receptor beta chains below was sequenced from the same sample in a study of OX40 agonist ivuxolimab in advanced cancers. Assay: immunoSEQ multiplex PCR; the TCRdb copy retains only in-frame clones and omits some. This sample has 73,000 or so clones; about 93% occur once, and the top ten carry 0.4% to 0.5%. Sequencing was performed on CD4+ or CD8+ T cells sorted from blood, taken in a trial of the OX40 agonist ivuxolimab. The receptors come from an adult with an advanced solid tumor such as melanoma, head and neck, liver or kidney cancer.

The chain couples TRBV9 to TRBJ2-3, with D possibly being TRBD1 (5 bases). Germline V gives CDR1 SGDLS, CDR2 YYNGEE. V lost 0 bases to trimming and J lost 3 bases, with 11 bases between them. The length of the CDR3 is 15 residues. The CDR3 nucleotides are TGTGCCAGCAGCGTAGGTCTCCAGGGTACAGATACGCAGTATTTT. Amino acid sequence: CASSVGLQGTDTQYF.

The V gene is TRBV7-6, the J gene TRBJ2-1; unclear D gene. Deletions cut 1 base from V and 7 bases from J, with 20 bases between. This CDR3 is built from 17 residues. CDR1 SGHVS and CDR2 FNYEAQ come from the germline V gene. As DNA, the CDR3 is TGTGCCAGCAGCTTAGGGTCGACCCCCCCCTTTACAAATGAGCAGTTCTTC. Amino acid sequence: CASSLGSTPPFTNEQFF. The variable domain in full, with the rest retrieved from reference TRBV7-6 and TRBJ2-1, is GAGVSQSPRYKVTKRGQDVALRCDPISGHVSLYWYRQALGQGPEFLTYFNYEAQQDKSGLPNDRFSAERPEGSISTLTIQRTEQRDSAMYRCASSLGSTPPFTNEQFFGPGTRLTVL.

The chain recombines TRBV30 with TRBJ1-2; possibly TRBD1 for D (6 bases). Germline V gives CDR1 GTSNPN, CDR2 SVGIG (reference sequence). Trimming cost V 3 bases and J 5 bases, with 19 bases left between them. This CDR3 contains 15 residues. CDR3 bases: TGTGCCTGGAGGCTGTCAGGCACAGGGCAATATGGCTACACCTTC. It specifies CAWRLSGTGQYGYTF. Full variable domain (missing parts from reference TRBV30 and TRBJ1-2): SQTIHQWPATLVQPVGSPLSLECTVEGTSNPNLYWYRQAAGRGLQLLFYSVGIGQISSEVPQNLSASRPQDRQFILSSKKLLLSDSGFYLCAWRLSGTGQYGYTFGSGTRLTVV.

V usage is TRBV6-6 and J usage is TRBJ1-3; D remains ambiguous. The germline V and J ends were trimmed by 2 bases and 7 bases, with 12 bases remaining between them. Per germline, CDR1 MNHNY and CDR2 SVGAGI (reference sequence). The CDR3 extends over 14 amino acids. CDR3 in amino acids: CASSYEGTRNTIYF. CDR3 DNA sequence: TGTGCCAGCAGTTACGAGGGTACTAGGAACACCATATATTTT.

The rearrangement joins TRBV25-1 to TRBJ2-1; TRBD1 is a possible D gene (6 bases). Germline values: CDR1 MGHDK, CDR2 SYGVNS. Trimming left V 6 bases short and J 8 bases short, with 17 bases between. The CDR3 spans 14 residues. CDR3 nucleotides: TGTGCCAGCAGGGACAGAGCCATTGTCGATGAGCAGTTCTTC. As protein: CASRDRAIVDEQFF.

V gene TRBV30 combines with J gene TRBJ2-1; D is possibly TRBD2 (5 bases). Germline assignment: CDR1 GTSNPN and CDR2 SVGIG (reference sequence). V lost 5 bases and J 9 bases, leaving 11 bases between the germline ends. CDR3 length equals 11 residues. The CDR3 region is CAWAEGVEQFF. The CDR3 DNA reads as TGTGCCTGGGCTGAGGGAGTTGAGCAGTTCTTC.

This clone was recorded once. The chain links TRBV7-2 to TRBJ2-2, with TRBD2 identical over 7 bases. Germline V gene sequence: CDR1 SGHTA, CDR2 FQGNSA. The CDR3 totals 17 residues. V gave up 5 bases and J gave up 4 bases; unmatched junction bases: 13. CDR3 amino acids: CASSVSTGGRLTGELFF. The CDR3 region has the DNA TGTGCCAGCAGCGTATCGACGGGGGGTCGGCTCACCGGGGAGCTGTTTTTT.

This clone was seen more than once but under ten times. The rearrangement uses TRBV29-1 and TRBJ2-7; 7 bases line up with TRBD1. Germline V gives CDR1 SQVTM, CDR2 ANQGSEA. J was trimmed by 5 bases and V by 6 bases; bases with no gene match: 4. CDR3 length: 11 residues. CDR3 protein: CSVGDRDEQYF. CDR3 coding DNA: TGCAGCGTCGGCGACAGGGACGAGCAGTACTTC.

This chain joins TRBV19 and TRBJ2-7, with 11 nucleotides matching TRBD1. From germline, CDR1 is LNHDA and CDR2 SQIVND (reference sequence). The CDR3 contains 14 residues. The V and J ends lost 4 bases and 3 bases, in that order; junction bases with no gene match: 2. CDR3 protein: CASSTGTGGYEQYF. CDR3 nucleotide sequence: TGTGCCAGTAGTACCGGGACAGGGGGCTACGAGCAGTACTTC.

This clone was seen only once. The gene calls are TRBV18 and TRBJ2-5; D not resolved. The germline CDR1 and CDR2 sequences are KGHSH and LQKENI. The CDR3 sequence is 13 residues long. Trimming cost V 3 bases and J 1 base, with 6 bases left between them. DNA of the CDR3: TGTGCCAGCTCACCGGCTACCCAAGAGACCCAGTACTTC. Its translation: CASSPATQETQYF.

Here the CDR3 reads CASSIGRATNEKLFF. The DNA for the CDR3 is TGTGCCAGTAGTATAGGGAGAGCAACTAATGAAAAACTGTTTTTT. The genes are TRBV19 and TRBJ1-4; D gene ambiguous. V dropped 1 base and J dropped 0 bases, with 6 bases sitting between them. The germline V gene has CDR1 LNHDA and CDR2 SQIVND (reference sequence). The CDR3 consists of 15 residues.

The gene calls are TRBV7-9 and TRBJ1-5; D uncertain. This CDR3 has 18 amino acids. V lost 6 bases and J lost 2, with 23 bases in between. Germline V lookup: CDR1 SEHNR, CDR2 FQNEAQ (reference sequence). The CDR3 spells CASRPKRVRPGGNQPQHF. The CDR3 DNA is TGTGCCAGCAGACCAAAACGCGTCCGTCCCGGGGGCAATCAGCCCCAGCATTTT.

The chain uses TRBV5-1 and TRBJ1-1; D is possibly TRBD1 (6 bases). The CDR3 length is 15 residues. Per germline, CDR1 SGHRS and CDR2 YFSETQ. The germline V and J ends were trimmed by 1 base and 1 base, with 11 bases remaining between them. CDR3 sequence: CASSLYYRENTEAFF. CDR3 DNA sequence: TGCGCCAGCAGCTTGTATTACAGGGAGAACACTGAAGCTTTCTTT.

This clone has only one observation. The chain carries TRBV6-4 and TRBJ1-1; the D gene is possibly TRBD1 (5 bases). This CDR3 comprises 13 residues. In germline, CDR1 is MRHNA, CDR2 SNTAGT. V was shortened by 3 bases and J by 9 bases, with 14 bases between the two germline ends. The CDR3 loop reads CASSEAQGGKAFF. The DNA for the CDR3 is TGTGCCAGCAGTGAGGCTCAGGGCGGGAAAGCTTTCTTT.

The chain employs TRBV10-1 and TRBJ2-2, with TRBD2 as a possible D gene (6 bases). Germline V CDR1 and CDR2: WNHNN, SYGVQD (reference sequence). The CDR3 loop spans 15 amino acids. The V end lost 2 bases, the J end lost 2 bases, and 9 bases lay between the germline ends. The CDR3 sequence is CASSEASDNTGELFF. For the CDR3, the DNA is TGCGCCAGCAGTGAGGCTAGCGACAACACCGGGGAGCTGTTTTTT.

This chain links TRBV30 with TRBJ1-5; a possible D gene is TRBD1 (5 bases). Germline assignment: CDR1 GTSNPN and CDR2 SVGIG (reference sequence). Trimming removed 1 base from V and 2 bases from J, with 12 bases in between. This CDR3 has 15 residues. For the CDR3, the DNA is TGTGCCTGGAGTGGGGGGGGGATGGGCAATCAGCCCCAGCATTTT. The encoded protein is CAWSGGGMGNQPQHF. Based on the CDR3 plus reference TRBV30 and TRBJ1-5, the full variable domain is SQTIHQWPATLVQPVGSPLSLECTVEGTSNPNLYWYRQAAGRGLQLLFYSVGIGQISSEVPQNLSASRPQDRQFILSSKKLLLSDSGFYLCAWSGGGMGNQPQHFGDGTRLSIL.

CDR3 DNA: TGTGCCAGCAGCTTAAGGGGCCGCGAGCAGTACTTC. Its protein is CASSLRGREQYF. The genes are TRBV7-8 and TRBJ2-7, with D maybe TRBD1 (5 bases). V lost 2 bases and J 6 bases, leaving 8 bases between the germline ends. The CDR3 has 12 residues. The germline V gene has CDR1 SGHVS and CDR2 FQNEAQ.

V and J are TRBV5-8 and TRBJ1-5, with TRBD1 identical over 8 bases. Germline-derived CDR1 and CDR2 are SGHTS and YDEGEE. Unmatched junction bases numbered 6, after V lost 2 bases and J lost 2 bases. This CDR3 is built from 16 residues. CDR3 residues: CASSFRTGMGNQPQHF. The CDR3, as DNA: TGTGCCAGCAGCTTTCGGACAGGGATGGGCAATCAGCCCCAGCATTTT.

The chain couples TRBV20-1 to TRBJ2-1; D is uncertain. The CDR3 has 10 amino acids. V shed 7 bases and J shed 8 bases, with 9 bases lying between them. Germline V CDR1 and CDR2: DFQATT, SNEGSKA (reference sequence). For the CDR3, the DNA is TGCAGTGTAGGTAGGGATGAGCAGTTCTTC. It translates to CSVGRDEQFF.

This chain uses TRBV5-1 with TRBJ1-4; D perhaps matches TRBD1 (6 bases). Trimming took off 0 bases at V and 3 bases at J, with 9 bases between the two ends. The CDR3 is 15 amino acids. CDR1 SGHRS and CDR2 YFSETQ come from the germline V gene. The CDR3 DNA reads TGCGCCAGCAGCTTGGTCGGACAGTCTAATGAAAAACTGTTTTTT. Translation gives CASSLVGQSNEKLFF.

V is TRBV7-2 and J is TRBJ2-1, with D unclear. CDR1 and CDR2 from the germline V gene are SGHTA and FQGNSA. V was trimmed by 0 bases and J by 2 bases, leaving 8 bases between them. This CDR3 has 15 residues. The CDR3 reads CASSLAGYPYNEQFF. CDR3 in DNA: TGTGCCAGCAGCTTAGCTGGGTATCCCTACAATGAGCAGTTCTTC. The whole variable domain, filled in from reference TRBV7-2 and TRBJ2-1, reads GAGVSQSPSNKVTEKGKDVELRCDPISGHTALYWYRQSLGQGLEFLIYFQGNSAPDKSGLPSDRFSAERTGGSVSTLTIQRTQQEDSAVYLCASSLAGYPYNEQFFGPGTRLTVL.

This rearrangement joins TRBV5-1 to TRBJ1-1, with TRBD1 matching over 8 bases. The CDR3 has 14 amino acids. Trimming took 5 bases from V and 0 from J; bases not matched to a gene: 3. The germline gives CDR1 SGHRS, CDR2 YFSETQ. In DNA, the CDR3 is TGCGCCAGCAGACCGGGACAGGTGAACACTGAAGCTTTCTTT. Protein: CASRPGQVNTEAFF.